What follows are 15 T cell receptor beta chains derived from one specimen sequenced in a study of PD-1 blockade in classical Hodgkin lymphoma. All patients relapsed after autologous stem cell transplantation, and brentuximab vedotin exposure varied. Method: immunoSEQ multiplex PCR; TCRdb's copy keeps in-frame clones and lacks some. The repertoire includes tens of thousands of clones, approximately 78% of them detected once, and around 8% sits in the top ten. Sequenced material: peripheral blood mononuclear cells (PBMCs), taken before the second cycle of nivolumab. The receptors stem from a human donor with classical Hodgkin lymphoma.

V and J are TRBV12-5 and TRBJ2-1, with 8 bases aligning to TRBD2. CDR3 length equals 21 residues. Germline values: CDR1 LGHNT, CDR2 FRNRAP. Unmatched junction bases numbered 22, after V lost 6 bases and J lost 0 bases. CDR3 loop: CASGSYLLTLAGPPSYNEQFF. CDR3 in DNA: TGTGCTAGTGGATCTTACCTCCTTACCTTAGCGGGGCCGCCCTCCTACAATGAGCAGTTCTTC.

The chain is built from TRBV7-2 and TRBJ2-7; D is perhaps TRBD1 or TRBD2 (5 bases each). The CDR3 consists of 13 residues. In germline, CDR1 is SGHTA, CDR2 FQGNSA. Trimming took off 1 base at V and 6 bases at J, with 10 bases between the two ends. CDR3 loop: CASSLVFGAEQYF. DNA of the CDR3: TGTGCCAGCAGCTTAGTTTTCGGGGCCGAGCAGTACTTC.

The rearrangement links TRBV7-2 to TRBJ2-2; 9 bases agree with TRBD2. Germline V gene data show CDR1 as SGHTA and CDR2 as FQGNSA. This CDR3 contains 14 residues. V gave up 5 bases and J gave up 6 bases; unmatched junction bases: 4. The CDR3 nucleotides are TGTGCCAGCAGCACCGGACTAGCGTCCGGGGAGCTGTTTTTT. Translation: CASSTGLASGELFF.

The V gene is TRBV30, the J gene TRBJ2-2; no firm D call. The CDR3 extends over 12 amino acids. Germline CDR1 GTSNPN, CDR2 SVGIG (reference sequence). The V and J ends lost 2 bases and 3 bases respectively, with 4 bases between them. As DNA, the CDR3 is TGTGCCTGGAGTCTCTACACCGGGGAGCTGTTTTTT. It is translated as CAWSLYTGELFF.

J is TRBJ2-2 and V is TRBV19; 8 nucleotides agree with TRBD2. With 4 bases clipped from V and 1 base from J, the junction kept 2 bases outside the gene matches. CDR3 length equals 15 residues. Germline assignment: CDR1 LNHDA and CDR2 SQIVND (reference sequence). As DNA, the CDR3 is TGTGCCAGTAGTACCCGGGGGGGGAACACCGGGGAGCTGTTTTTT. Translated, it gives CASSTRGGNTGELFF.

The rearrangement uses TRBV6-5 and TRBJ1-2; 9 bases line up with TRBD1. The CDR3 contains 14 residues. The V gene end was trimmed by 2 bases and the J gene end by 4 bases; junction bases not matched to a gene: 2. CDR1 is MNHEY and CDR2 is SVGAGI in the germline V gene. The CDR3, as DNA: TGTGCCAGCAGTTACGGGACAGGGTCCTATGGCTACACCTTC. It yields the protein CASSYGTGSYGYTF.

The chain has TRBV6-1 and TRBJ2-3, with 7 positions matching TRBD2. The CDR3 length is 16 residues. Germline V gene lookup returns CDR1 MNHNS and CDR2 SASEGT. The V and J ends lost 3 bases and 1 base, in that order; junction bases with no gene match: 7. The CDR3: CASSDRGESGTDTQYF. The CDR3 coding sequence is TGTGCCAGCAGTGACCGGGGGGAGTCTGGCACAGATACGCAGTATTTT.

This chain joins TRBV7-2 and TRBJ2-3; D is unclear. CDR3 length: 11 amino acids. The germline V and J ends were trimmed by 5 bases and 6 bases, with 6 bases remaining between them. From germline, CDR1 is SGHTA and CDR2 FQGNSA. In nucleotides, the CDR3 is TGTGCCAGCAGCAAAATGGATACGCAGTATTTT. Translation: CASSKMDTQYF. Combining the CDR3 with reference TRBV7-2 and TRBJ2-3 gives the whole variable domain GAGVSQSPSNKVTEKGKDVELRCDPISGHTALYWYRQSLGQGLEFLIYFQGNSAPDKSGLPSDRFSAERTGGSVSTLTIQRTQQEDSAVYLCASSKMDTQYFGPGTRLTVL.

The chain is built from TRBV5-1 and TRBJ1-6; D remains ambiguous. Germline V lookup: CDR1 SGHRS, CDR2 YFSETQ. The CDR3 totals 14 residues. V lost 0 bases to trimming and J lost 0 bases, with 1 base between them. CDR3 sequence reads: CASSLDSYNSPLHF. The CDR3, as DNA: TGCGCCAGCAGCTTGGACTCCTATAATTCACCCCTCCACTTT.

The chain carries TRBV6-1 and TRBJ2-2, with D unclear. Per germline, CDR1 MNHNS and CDR2 SASEGT. This CDR3 spans 13 amino acids. Trimming removed 6 bases from V and 14 bases from J, with 19 bases in between. The CDR3 DNA reads TGTGCCAGCAGGTCATGGACCGAGGCTACCCTGTTTTTT. Amino acid sequence: CASRSWTEATLFF.

This clone has just one count. This chain connects TRBV11-2 to TRBJ2-3, with 9 bases aligning to TRBD2. The length of the CDR3 is 16 residues. Trimming at V came to 2 bases and at J to 0 bases, leaving 3 bases not matched to a gene. Germline CDR1 reads SGHAT; CDR2 reads FQNNGV. For the CDR3, the DNA is TGTGCCAGCAGCTTATCCCTAGCGGGGAGCACAGATACGCAGTATTTT. It encodes CASSLSLAGSTDTQYF.

On this clone itself: This same CDR3 is encoded by further DNA sequences in the sample. CDR3 residues: CASSLGEKLFF. The CDR3 nucleotides are TGTGCCAGCAGCTTGGGTGAAAAACTGTTTTTT. The chain has TRBV5-6 and TRBJ1-4; no firm D call. Trimming cost V 0 bases and J 7 bases, with 1 base left between them. The CDR3 has 11 amino acids. Germline-derived CDR1 and CDR2 are SGHDT and YYEEEE.

The V call is TRBV19, the J call TRBJ2-7; no reliable D call. The CDR3 is made up of 14 amino acids. With 0 bases removed from V and 2 bases from J, the gap between germline ends came to 8 bases. In germline, CDR1 is LNHDA, CDR2 SQIVND (reference sequence). CDR3: CASSIDTDAYEQYF. CDR3 nucleotide sequence: TGTGCCAGTAGTATAGACACGGATGCCTACGAGCAGTACTTC.

The chain couples TRBV10-3 to TRBJ2-6; unclear D gene. Per germline, CDR1 ENHRY and CDR2 SYGVKD. The V gene lost 2 bases and the J gene lost 0 bases, with 8 bases spanning the gap. The CDR3 extends over 16 amino acids. In DNA form, the CDR3 reads TGTGCCATCAGTGAGGGGCCGAGCTCTGGGGCCAACGTCCTGACTTTC. Its translation: CAISEGPSSGANVLTF.

The CDR3 DNA reads as TGCGCCAGCAGTGAGTCAGGGGGCCATCAGCCCCAGCATTTT. Its translation: CASSESGGHQPQHF. V gene TRBV10-1 combines with J gene TRBJ1-5, with 7 bases identical to TRBD1. Looked up from germline, CDR1 is WNHNN and CDR2 is SYGVQD (reference sequence). V lost 0 bases and J lost 5; bases outside the gene matches: 1. The CDR3 sequence is 14 residues long.